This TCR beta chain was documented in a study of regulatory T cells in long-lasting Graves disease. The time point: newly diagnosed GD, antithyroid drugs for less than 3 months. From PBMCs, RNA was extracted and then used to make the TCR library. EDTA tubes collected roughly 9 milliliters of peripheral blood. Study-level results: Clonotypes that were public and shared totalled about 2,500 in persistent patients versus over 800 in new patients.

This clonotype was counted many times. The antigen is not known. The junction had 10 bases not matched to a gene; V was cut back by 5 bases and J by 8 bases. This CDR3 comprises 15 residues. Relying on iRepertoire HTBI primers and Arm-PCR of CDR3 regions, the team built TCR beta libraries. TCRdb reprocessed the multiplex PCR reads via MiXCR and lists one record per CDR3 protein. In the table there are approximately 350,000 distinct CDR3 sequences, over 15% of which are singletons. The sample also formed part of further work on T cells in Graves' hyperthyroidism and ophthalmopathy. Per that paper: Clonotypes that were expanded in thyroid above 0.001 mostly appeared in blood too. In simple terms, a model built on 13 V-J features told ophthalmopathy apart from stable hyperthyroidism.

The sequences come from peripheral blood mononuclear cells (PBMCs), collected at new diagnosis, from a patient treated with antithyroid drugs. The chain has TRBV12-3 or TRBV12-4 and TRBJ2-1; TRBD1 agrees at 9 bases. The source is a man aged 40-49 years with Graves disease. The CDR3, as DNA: TGTGCCAGCAGTATTGCAGGGACAGGGTTAGATGAGCAGTTCTTC. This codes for CASSIAGTGLDEQFF.